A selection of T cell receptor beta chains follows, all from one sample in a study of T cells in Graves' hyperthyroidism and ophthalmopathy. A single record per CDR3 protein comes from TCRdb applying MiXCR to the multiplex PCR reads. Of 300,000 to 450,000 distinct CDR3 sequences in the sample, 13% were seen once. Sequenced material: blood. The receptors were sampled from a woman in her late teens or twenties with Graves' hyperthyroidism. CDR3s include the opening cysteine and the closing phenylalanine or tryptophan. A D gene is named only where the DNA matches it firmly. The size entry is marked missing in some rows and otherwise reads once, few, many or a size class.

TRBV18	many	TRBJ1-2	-	TGTGCCAGCTCACCACCAAGACCTACTAACTATGGCTACACCTTC	CASSPPRPTNYGYTF
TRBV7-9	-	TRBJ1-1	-	TGTGCCAGCACCTTAAGAGTATTCAGGGGTACTAACACTGAAGCTTTCTTT	CASTLRVFRGTNTEAFF
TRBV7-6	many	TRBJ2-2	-	TGTGCCAGCAGCTTAGATAGCGGACTGATGAACACCGGGGAGCTGTTTTTT	CASSLDSGLMNTGELFF
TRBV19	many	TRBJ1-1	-	TGTGCCAGTAGTATAGATCCGGGAGGAAGGAGTGGAGCTTTCTTT	CASSIDPGGRSGAFF
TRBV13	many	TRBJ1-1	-	TGTGCCAGCAGCCCTTCTGGTTCTAGGGAAGCTTTCTTT	CASSPSGSREAFF
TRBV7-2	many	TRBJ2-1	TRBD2	TGTGCCAGCAGCACAAACCCGGGACTAGCGGGAGGGGGGCCCCCGAGCTCCTACAATGAGCAGTTCTTC	CASSTNPGLAGGGPPSSYNEQFF
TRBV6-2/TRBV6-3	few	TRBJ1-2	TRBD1	TGTGCCAGCAGCTCGAGACAGGGGTCCTATGGCTACACCTTC	CASSSRQGSYGYTF
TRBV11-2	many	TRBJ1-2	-	TGTGCCAGCAGCTTCAGGGGTGGCTACACCTTC	CASSFRGGYTF
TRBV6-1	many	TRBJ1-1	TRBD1	TGTGCCAGCAGTTACAGGGGGGGGGGGAGCACTGAAGCTTTCTTT	CASSYRGGGSTEAFF
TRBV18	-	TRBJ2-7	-	TGTGCCAGCTCAGGGAGCGACTACAATGAGCAGTACTTC	CASSGSDYNEQYF
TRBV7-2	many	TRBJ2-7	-	TGTGCCAGCAGCTTAGAGGGCCTCGAGCAGTACTTC	CASSLEGLEQYF
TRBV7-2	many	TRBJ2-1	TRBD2	TGTGCCAGCAGCCCCCCGGGACTAGCGGGAGGGCCGGAGTTCTTC	CASSPPGLAGGPEFF
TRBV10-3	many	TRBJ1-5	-	TGTGCCATCAGTGAGTCGGGACCGTATCAGCCCCAGCATTTT	CAISESGPYQPQHF
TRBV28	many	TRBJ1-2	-	TGTGCCAGCAGTTTAAATTCGGGGCGAGCGGGGCGCAATGGCTACACCTTC	CASSLNSGRAGRNGYTF
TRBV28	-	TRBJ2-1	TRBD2	TGTGCCAGCAGTTTTTCGGGCCAGCGGGGGCCAAGGTCGAAGTTCTTC	CASSFSGQRGPRSKFF
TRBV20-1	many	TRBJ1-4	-	TGCAGTGCTAGGTCGGGCGAAAAACTGTTTTTT	CSARSGEKLFF
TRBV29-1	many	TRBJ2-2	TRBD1	TGCAGCGCTCACTCCGGGACAGGGAACACCGGGGAGCTGTTTTTT	CSAHSGTGNTGELFF